This T cell receptor (beta chain) appears in the sequencing data of a study of OX40 agonist ivuxolimab in advanced cancers. About the investigation overall: The costimulatory receptor OX40 (CD134) was targeted by ivuxolimab, a fully human IgG2 agonistic monoclonal antibody. The paper covers the monotherapy dose-escalation part of the phase I ivuxolimab trial, which included N ≈ 52 patients. Of the approximately 50 patients in dose escalation, 19 had hepatocellular carcinoma, about 15 had melanoma, 9 had renal cell carcinoma and 9 had head and neck cancer. The point of sequencing TCRbeta in the periphery was to test whether ivuxolimab changed TCR sequence diversity and drove clonal T-cell expansion. In the dose-escalation cohort, roughly 80% of patients were male, and the mean age was approximately 60 years, with a range of 23 to 79. Partial responses occurred in three dose-escalation patients: two with cutaneous melanoma and one with hepatocellular carcinoma. Prior anti-PD-1, anti-PD-L1 or anti-CTLA-4 therapy was permitted, and checkpoint inhibitors had been received by roughly 40% of dose-escalation patients. Intravenous ivuxolimab was administered to patients every 2 weeks at six dose levels: 0.01, 0.1, 0.3, 1.5, 3 and 10 mg/kg. What the work shows at the level of the full study, not this receptor alone: At doses from 0.1 to 3.0 mg/kg, clonal expansion was seen in both CD4+ and CD8+ blood T cells between baseline and week 6. Which antigens the clonally expanded peripheral T cells were specific for was not determined. On average, CD8+ T cells showed more expanded clones than CD4+ T cells after ivuxolimab. In the 0.1-3.0 mg/kg groups, partial responders had among the lowest normalized peripheral clonal expansion, particularly in CD8+ T cells. Low levels of normalized T-cell clonal expansion were also seen in some patients who did not respond.

Genomic DNA was extracted from sorted cells for sequencing of the TCRbeta CDR3 region. TCRbeta CDR3 regions were sequenced using the immunoSEQ Assay. TCRdb's version of the immuneACCESS table is confined to in-frame rearrangements and falls short of the full clone set. An unresolved V gene accounts for under half of the shortfall where checked; the remainder is of unknown origin. The sample table contains fewer than 65,000 clones; only one count was recorded for roughly 88% of them. The ten largest clones take up roughly 1.1% of the sample. In regard to this clone: Its antigen is unknown. Per-nucleotide qualities are absent, and no much larger clonotype sits a single base away.

The germline V gene gives CDR1 as SNHLY and CDR2 as FYNNEI. Inclusive of the bounding cysteine and phenylalanine, the CDR3 is 12 residues long. Kept here is only the CDR3 DNA, which spans 36 bases and is read in frame from base 1. The V and J ends are trimmed by 6 bases and 6 bases, leaving 9 bases between them. Patients with a history of autoimmune disease or receiving systemic immunosuppression were excluded from the trial. Peripheral blood for TCR sequencing was collected from all dose cohorts at baseline, on cycle 4 day 1, and on cycle 7 day 1. The samples were drawn from a first-in-human, open-label, multicenter phase I dose-escalation trial of ivuxolimab. Adults with locally advanced or metastatic melanoma, renal cell carcinoma, hepatocellular carcinoma or head and neck squamous cell carcinoma were enrolled in the trial. Before TCR sequencing, CD4+ and CD8+ T cells were separately sorted from peripheral blood.

The receptor was derived from an adult with an advanced solid tumor such as melanoma, head and neck, liver or kidney cancer. Sequencing was performed on CD4+ or CD8+ T cells sorted from blood, taken in a trial of the OX40 agonist ivuxolimab. The sequence is built from TRBV2 and TRBJ2-1; the D region possibly corresponds to TRBD2 (6 bases align). CDR3 region: CASRRDSNEQFF. The nucleotide sequence is given as TGTGCCAGCAGACGGGACTCCAATGAGCAGTTCTTC. The CDR3 plus the reference TRBV2 and TRBJ2-1 genes for the other parts give the full variable domain: EPEVTQTPSHQVTQMGQEVILRCVPISNHLYFYWYRQILGQKVEFLVSFYNNEISEKSEIFDDQFSVERPDGSNFTLKIRSTKLEDSAMYFCASRRDSNEQFFGPGTRLTVL.